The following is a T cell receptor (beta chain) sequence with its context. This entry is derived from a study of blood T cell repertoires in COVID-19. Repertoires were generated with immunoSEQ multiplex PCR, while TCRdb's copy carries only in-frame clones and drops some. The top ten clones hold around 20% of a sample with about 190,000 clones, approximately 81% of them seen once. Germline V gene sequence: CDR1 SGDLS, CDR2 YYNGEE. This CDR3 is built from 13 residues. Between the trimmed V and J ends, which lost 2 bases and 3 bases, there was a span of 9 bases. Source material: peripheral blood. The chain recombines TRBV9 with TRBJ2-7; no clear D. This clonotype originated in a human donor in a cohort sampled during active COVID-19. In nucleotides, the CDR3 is TGTGCCAGCAGCGTGGCCGGAGACTACGAGCAGTACTTC. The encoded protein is CASSVAGDYEQYF.